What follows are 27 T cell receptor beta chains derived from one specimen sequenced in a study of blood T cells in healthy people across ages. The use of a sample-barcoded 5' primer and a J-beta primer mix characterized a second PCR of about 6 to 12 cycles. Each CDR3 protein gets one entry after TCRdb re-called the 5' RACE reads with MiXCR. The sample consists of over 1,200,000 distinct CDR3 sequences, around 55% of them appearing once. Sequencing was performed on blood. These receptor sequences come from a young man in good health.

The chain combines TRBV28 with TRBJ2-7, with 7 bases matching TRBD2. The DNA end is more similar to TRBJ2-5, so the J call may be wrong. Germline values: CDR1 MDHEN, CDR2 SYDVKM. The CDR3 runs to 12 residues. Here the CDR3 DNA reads TGTGCCAGCAACCCTCAGCGGGGGACCCAGTACTTC. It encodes CASNPQRGTQYF.

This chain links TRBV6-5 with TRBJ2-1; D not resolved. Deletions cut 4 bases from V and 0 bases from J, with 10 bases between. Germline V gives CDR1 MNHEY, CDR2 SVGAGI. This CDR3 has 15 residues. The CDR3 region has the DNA TGTGCCAGCAGTTGGCTCCAGAGCTCCTACAATGAGCAGTTCTTC. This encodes CASSWLQSSYNEQFF.

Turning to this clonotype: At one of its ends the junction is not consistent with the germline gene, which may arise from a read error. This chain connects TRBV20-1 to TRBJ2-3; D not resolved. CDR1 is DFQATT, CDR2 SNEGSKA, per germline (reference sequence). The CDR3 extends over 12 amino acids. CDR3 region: CSARGSTDTRYF. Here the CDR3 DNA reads TGCAGTGCTAGAGGAAGCACAGATACGCGGTATTTT.

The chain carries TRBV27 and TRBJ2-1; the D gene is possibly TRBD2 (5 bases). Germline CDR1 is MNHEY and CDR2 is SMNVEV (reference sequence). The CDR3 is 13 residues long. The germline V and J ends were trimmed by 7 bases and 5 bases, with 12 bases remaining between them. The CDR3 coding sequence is TGTGCCAGCACACGGGGTCGCCACAATGAGCAGTTCTTC. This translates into CASTRGRHNEQFF.

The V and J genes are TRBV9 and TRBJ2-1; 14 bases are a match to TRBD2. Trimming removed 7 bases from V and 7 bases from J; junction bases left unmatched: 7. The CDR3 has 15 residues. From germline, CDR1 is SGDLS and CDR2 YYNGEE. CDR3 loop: CASESGTSGGNEQFF. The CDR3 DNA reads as TGTGCCAGCGAGAGCGGGACTAGCGGGGGAAATGAGCAGTTCTTC. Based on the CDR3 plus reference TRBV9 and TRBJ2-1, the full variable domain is DSGVTQTPKHLITATGQRVTLRCSPRSGDLSVYWYQQSLDQGLQFLIQYYNGEERAKGNILERFSAQQFPDLHSELNLSSLELGDSALYFCASESGTSGGNEQFFGPGTRLTVL.

CDR3 DNA sequence: TGCGCCAGCAGCCAAGATCATTTCGGGCGGACCGGGGAGCTGTTTTTT. Translation: CASSQDHFGRTGELFF. This chain joins TRBV4-3 and TRBJ2-2, with D unclear. Germline V lookup: CDR1 LGHNA, CDR2 YSLEER. Deletions cut 0 bases from V and 5 bases from J, with 13 bases between. This CDR3 comprises 16 residues.

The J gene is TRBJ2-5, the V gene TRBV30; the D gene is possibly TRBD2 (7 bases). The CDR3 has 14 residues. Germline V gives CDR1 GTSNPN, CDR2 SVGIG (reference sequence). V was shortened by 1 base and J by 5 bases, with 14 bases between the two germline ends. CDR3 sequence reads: CAWSEEGRGETQYF. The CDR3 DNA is TGTGCCTGGAGTGAGGAGGGGAGGGGGGAGACCCAGTACTTC.

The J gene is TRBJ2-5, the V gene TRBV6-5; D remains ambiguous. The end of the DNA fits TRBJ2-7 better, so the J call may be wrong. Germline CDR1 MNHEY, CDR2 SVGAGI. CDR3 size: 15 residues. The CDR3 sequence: CASSYGTSLGLEQYF. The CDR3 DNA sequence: TGTGCCAGCAGTTACGGAACGTCACTCGGGCTCGAGCAGTACTTC.

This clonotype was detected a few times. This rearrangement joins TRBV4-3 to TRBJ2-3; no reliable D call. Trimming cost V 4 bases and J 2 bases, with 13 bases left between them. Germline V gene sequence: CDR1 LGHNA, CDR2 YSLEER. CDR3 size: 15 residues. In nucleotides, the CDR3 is TGCGCCAGCAGCCCCTTTGATGGGGTCACAGATACGCAGTATTTT. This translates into CASSPFDGVTDTQYF.

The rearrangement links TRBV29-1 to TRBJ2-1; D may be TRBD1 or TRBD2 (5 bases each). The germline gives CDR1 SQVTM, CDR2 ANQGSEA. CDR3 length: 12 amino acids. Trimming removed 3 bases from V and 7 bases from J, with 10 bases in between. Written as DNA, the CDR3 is TGCAGCGTTGAGGGACGCGGGAATGAGCAGTTCTTC. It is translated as CSVEGRGNEQFF.

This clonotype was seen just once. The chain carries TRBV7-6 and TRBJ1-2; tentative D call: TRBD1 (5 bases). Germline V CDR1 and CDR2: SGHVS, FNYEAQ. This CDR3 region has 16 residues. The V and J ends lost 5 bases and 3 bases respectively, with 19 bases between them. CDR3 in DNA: TGTGCCAGCAGCCCCCTGGATCGGGGGATCGACTATGGCTACACCTTC. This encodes CASSPLDRGIDYGYTF.

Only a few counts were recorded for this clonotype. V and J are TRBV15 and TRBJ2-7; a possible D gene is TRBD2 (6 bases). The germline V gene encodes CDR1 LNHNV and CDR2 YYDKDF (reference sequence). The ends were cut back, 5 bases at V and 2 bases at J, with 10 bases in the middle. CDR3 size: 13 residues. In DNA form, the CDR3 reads TGTGCCACCAGCGGGGGGACGACCTACGAGCAGTACTTC. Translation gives CATSGGTTYEQYF.

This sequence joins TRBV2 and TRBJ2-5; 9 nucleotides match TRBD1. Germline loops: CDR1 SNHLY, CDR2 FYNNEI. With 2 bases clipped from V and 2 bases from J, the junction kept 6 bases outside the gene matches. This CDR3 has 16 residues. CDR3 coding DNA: TGTGCCAGCAGTGAACTAGGACAGGGGATACAAGAGACCCAGTACTTC. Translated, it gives CASSELGQGIQETQYF. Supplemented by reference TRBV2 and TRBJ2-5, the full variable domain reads EPEVTQTPSHQVTQMGQEVILRCVPISNHLYFYWYRQILGQKVEFLVSFYNNEISEKSEIFDDQFSVERPDGSNFTLKIRSTKLEDSAMYFCASSELGQGIQETQYFGPGTRLLVL.

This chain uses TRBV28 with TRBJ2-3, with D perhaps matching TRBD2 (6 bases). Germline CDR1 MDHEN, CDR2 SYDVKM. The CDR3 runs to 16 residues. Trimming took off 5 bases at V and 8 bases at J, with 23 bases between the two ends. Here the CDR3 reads CASSPIAAWLLATQYF. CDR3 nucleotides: TGTGCCAGCAGTCCCATAGCGGCATGGCTGTTGGCTACGCAGTATTTT.

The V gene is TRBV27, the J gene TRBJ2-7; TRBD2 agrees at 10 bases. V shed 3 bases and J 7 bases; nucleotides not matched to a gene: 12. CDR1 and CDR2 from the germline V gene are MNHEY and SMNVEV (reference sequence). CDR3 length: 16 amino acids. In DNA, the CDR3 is TGTGCCAGCAGTTTTAGCAGACTAGCGGGCTGGAATGAGCAGTACTTC. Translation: CASSFSRLAGWNEQYF.

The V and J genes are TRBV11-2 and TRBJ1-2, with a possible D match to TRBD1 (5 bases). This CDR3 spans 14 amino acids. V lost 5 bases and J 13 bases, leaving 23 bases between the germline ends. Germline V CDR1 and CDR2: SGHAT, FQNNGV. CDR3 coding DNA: TGTGCCAGCAGCCAGGCTTGGGGGAGGACACGGTCCACCTTC. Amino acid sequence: CASSQAWGRTRSTF.

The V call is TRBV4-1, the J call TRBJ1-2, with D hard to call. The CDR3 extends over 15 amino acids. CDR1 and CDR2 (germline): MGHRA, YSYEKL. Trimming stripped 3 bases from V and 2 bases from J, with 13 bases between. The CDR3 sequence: CASSQVVGQNYGYTF. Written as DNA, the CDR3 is TGCGCCAGCAGCCAGGTGGTCGGCCAAAACTATGGCTACACCTTC.

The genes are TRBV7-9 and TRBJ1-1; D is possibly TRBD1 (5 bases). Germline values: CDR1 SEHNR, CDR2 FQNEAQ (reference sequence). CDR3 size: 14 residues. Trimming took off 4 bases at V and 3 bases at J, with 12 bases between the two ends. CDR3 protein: CASSWDGTHTEAFF. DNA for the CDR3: TGTGCCAGCAGCTGGGACGGCACGCACACTGAAGCTTTCTTT.

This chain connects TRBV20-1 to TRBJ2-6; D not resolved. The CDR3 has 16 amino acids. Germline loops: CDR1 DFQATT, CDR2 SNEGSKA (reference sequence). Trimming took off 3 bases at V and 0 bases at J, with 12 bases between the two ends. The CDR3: CSASGGGSSGANVLTF. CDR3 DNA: TGCAGTGCTAGTGGTGGCGGCAGCTCTGGGGCCAACGTCCTGACTTTC.

The DNA for the CDR3 is TGTGCCAGCCGGACATTCCACGAGCAGTACTTC. Its translation is CASRTFHEQYF. J is TRBJ2-7 and V is TRBV12-3 or TRBV12-4, with D tentatively TRBD1 (5 bases). The CDR3 extends over 11 amino acids. V was shortened by 8 bases and J by 5 bases, with 10 bases between the two germline ends.

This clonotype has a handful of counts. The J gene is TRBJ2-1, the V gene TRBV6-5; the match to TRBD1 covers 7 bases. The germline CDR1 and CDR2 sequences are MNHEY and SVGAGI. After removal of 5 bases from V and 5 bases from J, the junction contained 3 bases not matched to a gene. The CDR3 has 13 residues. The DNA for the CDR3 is TGTGCCAGCAGTGGGGACAGCAACAATGAGCAGTTCTTC. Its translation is CASSGDSNNEQFF.

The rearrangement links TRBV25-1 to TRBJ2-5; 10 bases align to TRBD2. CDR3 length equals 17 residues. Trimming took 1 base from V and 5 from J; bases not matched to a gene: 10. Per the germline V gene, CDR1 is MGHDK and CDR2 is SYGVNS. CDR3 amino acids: CASSEWLTSGIGETQYF. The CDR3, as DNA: TGTGCCAGCAGTGAATGGCTCACTAGCGGGATAGGTGAGACCCAGTACTTC.

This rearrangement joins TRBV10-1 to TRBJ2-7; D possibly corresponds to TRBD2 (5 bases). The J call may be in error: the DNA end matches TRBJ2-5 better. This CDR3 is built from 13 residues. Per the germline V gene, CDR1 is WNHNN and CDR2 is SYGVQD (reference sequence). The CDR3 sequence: CASTPSGSETQYF. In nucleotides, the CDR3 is TGCGCCAGCACCCCTTCGGGGTCCGAGACCCAGTACTTC.

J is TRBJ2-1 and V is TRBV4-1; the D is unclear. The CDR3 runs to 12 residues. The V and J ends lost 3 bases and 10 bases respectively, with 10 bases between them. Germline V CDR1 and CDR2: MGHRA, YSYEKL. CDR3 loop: CASSQTPEEQFF. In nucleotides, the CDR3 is TGCGCCAGCAGCCAGACTCCTGAAGAGCAGTTCTTC.

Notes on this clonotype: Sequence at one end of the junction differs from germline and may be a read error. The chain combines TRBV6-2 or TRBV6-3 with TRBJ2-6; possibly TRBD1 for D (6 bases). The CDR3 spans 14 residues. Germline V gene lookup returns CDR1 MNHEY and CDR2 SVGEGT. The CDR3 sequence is CASSSGAGVNVLTF. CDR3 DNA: TGTGCCAGCAGCTCAGGGGCTGGGGTCAACGTCCTGACTTTC.

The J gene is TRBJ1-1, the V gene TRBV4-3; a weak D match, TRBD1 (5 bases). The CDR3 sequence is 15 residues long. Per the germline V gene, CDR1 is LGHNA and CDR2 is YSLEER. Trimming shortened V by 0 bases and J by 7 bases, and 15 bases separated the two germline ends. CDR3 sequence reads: CASSQEGPQAREAFF. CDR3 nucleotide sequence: TGCGCCAGCAGCCAAGAGGGGCCACAGGCGCGTGAAGCTTTCTTT.

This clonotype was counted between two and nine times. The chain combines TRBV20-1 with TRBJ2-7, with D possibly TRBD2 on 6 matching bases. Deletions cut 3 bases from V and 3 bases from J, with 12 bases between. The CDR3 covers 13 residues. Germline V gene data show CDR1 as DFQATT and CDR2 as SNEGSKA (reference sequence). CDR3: CSARSTGSYEQYF. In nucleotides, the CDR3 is TGCAGTGCTAGGTCGACCGGGAGCTACGAGCAGTACTTC.